The next 27 T cell receptor beta chains were all read from a single sample in a study of T cell responses to AZD1222 COVID-19 vaccine. Assay: immunoSEQ multiplex PCR; the TCRdb copy retains only in-frame clones and omits some. This sample has around 160,000 clones, with roughly 91% found just once. This sample comprised peripheral blood, obtained on day 0 of AZD1222 vaccination. The receptors here all came from an adult in good health.

The genes are TRBV2 and TRBJ1-4; no firm D call. This CDR3 comprises 12 residues. V gave up 2 bases and J gave up 11 bases, with 9 bases separating them. CDR1 and CDR2 (germline): SNHLY, FYNNEI. For the CDR3, the DNA is TGTGCCAGCAGTGAACGTGGCTACAAACTGTTTTTT. It specifies CASSERGYKLFF.

CDR3 sequence: CASSLIDRARGYTF. The DNA of the CDR3 is TGCGCCAGCAGCCTGATCGACAGGGCTCGTGGCTACACCTTC. J is TRBJ1-2 and V is TRBV5-1; 7 positions agree with TRBD1. Germline-derived CDR1 and CDR2 are SGHRS and YFSETQ. The CDR3 length is 14 residues. Trimming at V came to 4 bases and at J to 7 bases, leaving 10 bases not matched to a gene.

The chain couples TRBV11-1 to TRBJ2-6; TRBD1 is a possible D gene (5 bases). Germline values: CDR1 SGHAT, CDR2 FQDESV (reference sequence). This CDR3 comprises 14 residues. The V gene lost 7 bases and the J gene lost 3 bases, with 10 bases spanning the gap. The CDR3 loop reads CASTLRGGANVLTF. CDR3 coding DNA: TGTGCCAGCACCCTTAGGGGTGGGGCCAACGTCCTGACTTTC.

This clone appeared a single time. This chain links TRBV3-1 (or the pseudogene TRBV3-2) with TRBJ1-4; D remains ambiguous. In germline, CDR1 is LGHDT, CDR2 YNNKEL (reference sequence). Between the trimmed V and J ends, which lost 1 base and 13 bases, there was a span of 13 bases. CDR3 length: 13 amino acids. The CDR3 coding sequence is TGTGCCAGCAGCCAAGTCCCCGGGGTAACACTGTTTTTT. Protein sequence: CASSQVPGVTLFF.

The rearrangement uses TRBV6-2 or TRBV6-3 and TRBJ2-3; 13 bases map to TRBD2. CDR1 is MNHEY and CDR2 is SVGEGT in the germline V gene. This CDR3 comprises 21 residues. V shed 2 bases, J shed 2 bases, and the junction held 16 bases outside the gene matches. For the CDR3, the DNA is TGTGCCAGCAGTTACGGCCCGACTAGCGGGAGGTCGACCCTCCCCACAGATACGCAGTATTTT. It specifies CASSYGPTSGRSTLPTDTQYF.

The chain has TRBV6-5 and TRBJ1-5; TRBD1 aligns across 8 bases. Trimming at V came to 7 bases and at J to 7 bases, leaving 9 bases not matched to a gene. Germline V gene sequence: CDR1 MNHEY, CDR2 SVGAGI. The CDR3 runs 14 residues. The CDR3 region has the DNA TGTGCCAGCACCCCTGGGACAGGAGGGCAGCCCCAGCATTTT. Amino acids: CASTPGTGGQPQHF.

This clone has only one observation. The chain is built from TRBV7-9 and TRBJ1-5; D remains unclear. V lost 3 bases and J lost 1, with 16 bases in between. The CDR3 runs 17 residues. Germline V gives CDR1 SEHNR, CDR2 FQNEAQ (reference sequence). CDR3 region: CASSFTPVGRSNQPQHF. The CDR3 region has the DNA TGTGCCAGCAGCTTCACACCTGTGGGTAGAAGCAATCAGCCCCAGCATTTT. Variable domain in full (rest from reference TRBV7-9 and TRBJ1-5): DTGVSQNPRHKITKRGQNVTFRCDPISEHNRLYWYRQTLGQGPEFLTYFQNEAQLEKSRLLSDRFSAERPKGSFSTLEIQRTEQGDSAMYLCASSFTPVGRSNQPQHFGDGTRLSIL.

The chain couples TRBV6-5 to TRBJ1-3; D is undetermined. Deletions cut 2 bases from V and 4 bases from J, with 6 bases between. The CDR3 runs to 13 residues. Germline V gene data show CDR1 as MNHEY and CDR2 as SVGAGI. The CDR3 spells CASSYMEGNTIYF. The CDR3 nucleotides are TGTGCCAGCAGTTACATGGAGGGAAACACCATATATTTT.

The chain employs TRBV6-5 and TRBJ1-1; TRBD1 is a possible D gene (6 bases). Trimming took off 0 bases at V and 5 bases at J, with 13 bases between the two ends. The CDR3 length is 15 residues. The germline V gene encodes CDR1 MNHEY and CDR2 SVGAGI. The CDR3 nucleotides are TGTGCCAGCAGTTACTCGTTCAGGGGAGGAACTGAAGCTTTCTTT. It specifies CASSYSFRGGTEAFF.

The chain employs TRBV7-8 and TRBJ2-5; 11 bases map to TRBD1. Looked up from germline, CDR1 is SGHVS and CDR2 is FQNEAQ. The CDR3 is 16 residues long. V was clipped by 5 bases and J by 2 bases; unmatched bases: 7. CDR3 sequence (DNA): TGTGCCAGCAGCGGGTCGGACAGGGGGCTTCAAGAGACCCAGTACTTC. It yields the protein CASSGSDRGLQETQYF.

The V gene is TRBV11-3, the J gene TRBJ2-2; TRBD2 might be the D (8 bases). Germline V gene lookup returns CDR1 SGHNT and CDR2 YENEEA. The CDR3 covers 17 residues. Trimming cost V 1 base and J 6 bases, with 18 bases left between them. DNA for the CDR3: TGTGCCAGCAGCTTAGCGACGGGAGGGGGCTTGGCCGGGGAGCTGTTTTTT. Translation gives CASSLATGGGLAGELFF.

The V and J genes are TRBV19 and TRBJ2-2; TRBD2 agrees at 10 bases. Germline V gene lookup returns CDR1 LNHDA and CDR2 SQIVND (reference sequence). The V segment lost 6 bases and the J segment 4 bases; nucleotides outside the gene matches: 5. The CDR3 has 15 amino acids. This CDR3 is CASSLAGGPTGELFF. CDR3 DNA: TGTGCCAGTAGCTTAGCGGGGGGCCCCACCGGGGAGCTGTTTTTT.

The CDR3 loop is CSVDGEGATYGYTF. For the CDR3, the DNA is TGCAGCGTTGACGGGGAAGGGGCAACCTATGGCTACACCTTC. V and J are TRBV29-1 and TRBJ1-2, with D possibly matching TRBD1 (5 bases). Germline V gene lookup returns CDR1 SQVTM and CDR2 ANQGSEA. The V gene lost 3 bases and the J gene lost 4 bases, with 15 bases spanning the gap. CDR3 length: 14 amino acids.

The rearrangement links TRBV6-5 to TRBJ1-2; 8 bases align to TRBD1. Germline loops: CDR1 MNHEY, CDR2 SVGAGI. This CDR3 is 15 amino acids long. V lost 5 bases, J lost 4 bases, and 9 bases stayed unmatched. CDR3 nucleotide sequence: TGTGCCAGCAGTACCGCCGGACAGGGACTCTATGGCTACACCTTC. Translating gives CASSTAGQGLYGYTF.

This clone came up once. V usage is TRBV2 and J usage is TRBJ1-3; TRBD1 is a possible D gene (5 bases). The V end lost 6 bases, the J end lost 2 bases, and 11 bases lay between the germline ends. Germline CDR1 reads SNHLY; CDR2 reads FYNNEI. The CDR3 runs to 14 residues. The CDR3 DNA reads TGTGCCAGCAGGCTCCAGGGTCCTGGAAACACCATATATTTT. It yields the protein CASRLQGPGNTIYF.

V is TRBV19 and J is TRBJ1-2; D gene ambiguous. V gave up 7 bases and J gave up 8 bases, with 23 bases separating them. The V gene's germline CDR1 is LNHDA and CDR2 SQIVND (reference sequence). The CDR3 extends over 15 amino acids. DNA for the CDR3: TGTGCCAGTAAGGGAGGAGGAGTCTCTATCCGAGGCTACACCTTC. It is translated as CASKGGGVSIRGYTF.

The rearrangement joins TRBV6-5 to TRBJ1-1; 7 bases map to TRBD1. Germline V gene lookup returns CDR1 MNHEY and CDR2 SVGAGI. V dropped 2 bases and J dropped 7; count of bases not matched to a gene: 10. This CDR3 contains 15 residues. DNA for the CDR3: TGTGCCAGCAGTTACCGGTTGGGAGGGGGCTATGAAGCTTTCTTT. It encodes CASSYRLGGGYEAFF.

This chain links TRBV6-2 or TRBV6-3 with TRBJ2-7; 8 nucleotides line up with TRBD1. This CDR3 region has 14 residues. The V and J ends lost 2 bases and 3 bases, in that order; junction bases with no gene match: 3. The germline V gene has CDR1 MNHEY and CDR2 SVGEGT. In DNA form, the CDR3 reads TGTGCCAGCAGTTACCCCGACAGGGGCTACGAGCAGTACTTC. This gives the protein CASSYPDRGYEQYF.

CDR3 protein: CASSLAGGVNEQYF. CDR3 nucleotides: TGTGCCAGCAGTCTAGCGGGAGGGGTCAACGAGCAGTACTTC. The chain combines TRBV6-5 with TRBJ2-7; 12 bases fit TRBD2. V lost 5 bases to trimming and J lost 5 bases; unmatched junction nucleotides: 4. Germline loops: CDR1 MNHEY, CDR2 SVGAGI. This CDR3 region has 14 residues.

This clone came up once. The V and J genes are TRBV5-1 and TRBJ1-4; D possibly corresponds to TRBD1 (5 bases). Deletions cut 4 bases from V and 8 bases from J, with 12 bases between. Germline CDR1 and CDR2: SGHRS and YFSETQ. There are 13 residues in the CDR3. The CDR3 here is CASSLGTGEKLFF. CDR3 sequence (DNA): TGCGCCAGCAGCCTCGGGACGGGGGAAAAACTGTTTTTT. The whole variable domain, remainder taken from reference TRBV5-1 and TRBJ1-4, is KAGVTQTPRYLIKTRGQQVTLSCSPISGHRSVSWYQQTPGQGLQFLFEYFSETQRNKGNFPGRFSGRQFSNSRSEMNVSTLELGDSALYLCASSLGTGEKLFFGSGTQLSVL.

V usage is TRBV7-3 and J usage is TRBJ2-1; D might be TRBD1 (6 bases). Germline V gene sequence: CDR1 SGHTA, CDR2 FQGTGA. This CDR3 region has 15 residues. V gave up 2 bases and J gave up 4 bases, with 12 bases separating them. CDR3 region: CASSLEGQGYNEQFF. DNA for the CDR3: TGTGCCAGCAGCTTAGAGGGCCAGGGGTACAATGAGCAGTTCTTC.

The V and J genes are TRBV6-5 and TRBJ2-7; D may correspond to TRBD1 or TRBD2 (7 bases each). V lost 0 bases and J 0 bases, leaving 12 bases between the germline ends. CDR1 MNHEY and CDR2 SVGAGI come from the germline V gene. This CDR3 comprises 16 residues. The CDR3 loop is CASSYSAGQSSYEQYF. The CDR3 DNA is TGTGCCAGCAGTTACTCAGCGGGACAGAGCTCCTACGAGCAGTACTTC.

The sample holds one count of this clone. The chain employs TRBV14 and TRBJ1-1; TRBD1 matches 7 bases. The V segment lost 4 bases and the J segment 2 bases; nucleotides outside the gene matches: 7. Germline CDR1 and CDR2: SGHDN and FVKESK. This CDR3 is built from 15 residues. The CDR3 spells CASSRTGNLNTEAFF. The CDR3 DNA reads as TGTGCCAGCAGCCGGACAGGTAACCTTAACACTGAAGCTTTCTTT.

The rearrangement links TRBV9 to TRBJ2-7, with D unresolved. V shed 4 bases and J shed 1 base, with 21 bases lying between them. Germline CDR1 is SGDLS and CDR2 is YYNGEE. The CDR3 runs to 17 residues. The CDR3 nucleotides are TGTGCCAGCAGCCCCCGTCAGGTCTTTCAACGGTCCTACGAGCAGTACTTC. Amino acid sequence: CASSPRQVFQRSYEQYF.

The rearrangement uses TRBV3-1 (or the pseudogene TRBV3-2) and TRBJ2-7, with 8 bases that match TRBD1. Per germline, CDR1 LGHDT and CDR2 YNNKEL (reference sequence). Unmatched junction bases numbered 6, after V lost 4 bases and J lost 13 bases. This CDR3 has 11 residues. CDR3 residues: CASSRGTGTYF. For the CDR3, the DNA is TGTGCCAGCAGCCGAGGGACAGGTACTTACTTC.

V is TRBV19 and J is TRBJ1-6, with TRBD1 matching over 7 bases. CDR3 length equals 16 residues. V trimming: 4 bases; J trimming: 4 bases; junction bases outside the gene matches: 7. Germline V gene data show CDR1 as LNHDA and CDR2 as SQIVND (reference sequence). CDR3 DNA: TGTGCCAGTAGTACGATGACAGGGCCGTATAATTCACCCCTCCACTTT. This sequence encodes CASSTMTGPYNSPLHF.

V is TRBV7-9 and J is TRBJ2-2; 9 bases match TRBD2. The CDR3 runs 18 residues. The V gene's germline CDR1 is SEHNR and CDR2 FQNEAQ (reference sequence). After removal of 0 bases from V and 6 bases from J, the junction contained 11 bases not matched to a gene. The CDR3 reads CASSLAGTSILRAGELFF. As DNA, the CDR3 is TGTGCCAGCAGCTTAGCCGGGACTAGCATTCTACGGGCCGGGGAGCTGTTTTTT. The full variable domain, rest sourced from reference TRBV7-9 and TRBJ2-2, is DTGVSQNPRHKITKRGQNVTFRCDPISEHNRLYWYRQTLGQGPEFLTYFQNEAQLEKSRLLSDRFSAERPKGSFSTLEIQRTEQGDSAMYLCASSLAGTSILRAGELFFGEGSRLTVL.